The next 17 T cell receptor beta chains were all read from a single sample in a study of blood T cell repertoires in COVID-19. Clones were sequenced by immunoSEQ multiplex PCR, and TCRdb holds only the in-frame ones, with some missing. This table holds some 450,000 clones, approximately 90% found once. What was sequenced was peripheral blood. Receptor source: a man between 18 and 35 years old with COVID-19, enrolled during active disease.

This rearrangement joins TRBV5-5 to TRBJ2-1; D is perhaps TRBD2 (6 bases). CDR1 SGHKS and CDR2 YYEKEE come from the germline V gene (reference sequence). Trimming removed 0 bases at V and 4 bases at J, with 11 bases between. The CDR3 is 15 residues long. CDR3 DNA: TGTGCCAGCAGCTTGGGTGCGGGGAAGTACAATGAGCAGTTCTTC. Encoded protein: CASSLGAGKYNEQFF.

The gene calls are TRBV7-9 and TRBJ1-1; D might be TRBD1 (5 bases). From germline, CDR1 is SEHNR and CDR2 FQNEAQ (reference sequence). Deletions cut 3 bases from V and 6 bases from J, with 8 bases between. The CDR3 sequence is 12 residues long. The CDR3 protein is CASSFTGSEAFF. The CDR3 DNA reads TGTGCCAGCAGCTTTACAGGTTCTGAAGCTTTCTTT.

The gene calls are TRBV19 and TRBJ2-1; D not certain. V was pared by 1 base and J by 4 bases, with 5 bases between. This CDR3 spans 13 amino acids. Germline V lookup: CDR1 LNHDA, CDR2 SQIVND (reference sequence). The CDR3 DNA reads as TGTGCCAGTAGTATAGGCCAGTACAATGAGCAGTTCTTC. It codes for CASSIGQYNEQFF.

The CDR3 nucleotides are TGTGCCAGCAGCTTGGCGGACAGGGTATTCTATGGCTACACCTTC. This gives the protein CASSLADRVFYGYTF. This sequence joins TRBV13 and TRBJ1-2; 8 bases are shared with TRBD1. CDR1 and CDR2 (germline): PRHDT, FYEKMQ (reference sequence). The CDR3 sequence is 15 residues long. Unmatched junction bases numbered 7, after V lost 3 bases and J lost 4 bases.

This chain's CDR3 is CASSLRDTHYEQYF. CDR3 bases: TGTGCCAGCAGCCTAAGGGACACCCACTACGAGCAGTACTTC. This sequence joins TRBV5-5 and TRBJ2-7; tentatively, D is TRBD1 (6 bases). The CDR3 has 14 amino acids. CDR1 and CDR2 (germline): SGHKS, YYEKEE (reference sequence). Trimming left V 4 bases short and J 3 bases short, with 14 bases between.

The chain is built from TRBV7-8 and TRBJ1-2; 12 nucleotides align to TRBD1. Losses at the gene ends were 1 base for V and 6 bases for J; bases not matched to a gene: 12. CDR3 length: 18 residues. Germline lookup yields CDR1 SGHVS and CDR2 FQNEAQ. CDR3 amino acids: CASSLGGQGARRFDGYTF. The CDR3 DNA follows: TGTGCCAGCAGCTTAGGGGGACAGGGGGCGCGGAGGTTTGATGGCTACACCTTC.

J is TRBJ2-3 and V is TRBV2; TRBD2 matches at 10 bases. J lost 2 bases, V lost 3 bases, and 8 bases had no gene match. The germline gives CDR1 SNHLY, CDR2 FYNNEI. There are 17 residues in the CDR3. The CDR3 region has the DNA TGTGCCAGCAGTGATGGATTGACTAGCGGGCCCACAGATACGCAGTATTTT. Protein product: CASSDGLTSGPTDTQYF.

The CDR3 region is CASSHRGQVVYNSPLHF. CDR3 DNA sequence: TGTGCCAGCAGTCACAGGGGGCAGGTTGTTTATAATTCACCCCTCCACTTT. The rearrangement joins TRBV5-5 to TRBJ1-6; 9 positions match TRBD1. The germline CDR1 and CDR2 sequences are SGHKS and YYEKEE (reference sequence). The CDR3 extends over 17 amino acids. With 5 bases clipped from V and 4 bases from J, the junction kept 10 bases outside the gene matches.

The V and J genes are TRBV15 and TRBJ2-4, with 7 bases fitting TRBD2. CDR1 and CDR2 (germline): LNHNV, YYDKDF (reference sequence). V was pared by 0 bases and J by 12 bases, with 14 bases of the junction left unmatched. The CDR3 runs 16 residues. In DNA form, the CDR3 reads TGTGCCACCAGCAGAGATAGGGAGGGCGCCAAAAACTCTCAGTACTTC. This gives the protein CATSRDREGAKNSQYF.

The V gene is TRBV6-5, the J gene TRBJ1-2; a weak D match, TRBD1 (6 bases). The CDR3 covers 13 residues. Deletions cut 6 bases from V and 4 bases from J, with 12 bases between. Germline V gene data show CDR1 as MNHEY and CDR2 as SVGAGI. The CDR3 DNA sequence: TGTGCCAGCAGCACAGGGCATGTCTATGGCTACACCTTC. Its translation is CASSTGHVYGYTF.

This clone has a single count. The chain employs TRBV7-9 and TRBJ1-5; D is uncertain. This CDR3 comprises 16 residues. The V end was cut by 5 bases, the J end by 0 bases, with 14 bases between. Germline V gene lookup returns CDR1 SEHNR and CDR2 FQNEAQ (reference sequence). CDR3 nucleotide sequence: TGTGCCAGCAGCCCCGTCACGACTAATAGCAATCAGCCCCAGCATTTT. Its protein product is CASSPVTTNSNQPQHF.

A remark on this clone: This same CDR3 is encoded by further DNA sequences in the sample. The chain recombines TRBV5-4 with TRBJ2-2; no definite D call. The V end lost 5 bases, the J end lost 1 base, and 6 bases lay between the germline ends. This CDR3 region has 13 residues. Germline V gene lookup returns CDR1 SGHNT and CDR2 YYREEE (reference sequence). In nucleotides, the CDR3 is TGTGCCAGCAGTTTTCAGAACACCGGGGAGCTGTTTTTT. It codes for CASSFQNTGELFF.

This clone has only a few counts. The rearrangement uses TRBV5-8 and TRBJ1-1, with TRBD1 as a possible D gene (5 bases). CDR3 length: 14 residues. From germline, CDR1 is SGHTS and CDR2 YDEGEE. V was trimmed by 4 bases and J by 8 bases, leaving 18 bases between them. CDR3 coding DNA: TGTGCCAGCAGCGTTCCGGGGGGTTACAGGGAAGCTTTCTTT. The encoded protein is CASSVPGGYREAFF.

The V and J genes are TRBV5-1 and TRBJ1-2; unclear D gene. Germline loops: CDR1 SGHRS, CDR2 YFSETQ. The CDR3 is 13 residues long. V was trimmed by 1 base and J by 5 bases, leaving 9 bases between them. CDR3 bases: TGCGCCAGCAGCTTGTTAGAGAGTTATGGCTACACCTTC. This gives the protein CASSLLESYGYTF.

V is TRBV2 and J is TRBJ1-1; a weak D match, TRBD1 (5 bases). V lost 7 bases, J lost 2 bases, and 14 bases lay in between. The CDR3 loop spans 14 amino acids. The germline CDR1 and CDR2 sequences are SNHLY and FYNNEI. In DNA form, the CDR3 reads TGTGCCAGCATGATCAACCAGGGCAACACTGAAGCTTTCTTT. Its translation: CASMINQGNTEAFF.

The chain joins TRBV30 to TRBJ1-2, with 9 bases matching TRBD1. The CDR3 is made up of 13 amino acids. V shed 3 bases, J shed 8 bases, and the junction held 7 bases outside the gene matches. Germline V gene data show CDR1 as GTSNPN and CDR2 as SVGIG (reference sequence). The CDR3 DNA is TGTGCCTGGAGGGGGGGACAGGGCGACGGCTACACCTTC. Translated, it gives CAWRGGQGDGYTF.

The chain links TRBV27 to TRBJ2-7; possibly TRBD1 for D (5 bases). In germline, CDR1 is MNHEY, CDR2 SMNVEV (reference sequence). There are 13 residues in the CDR3. The V and J ends lost 7 bases and 2 bases respectively, with 12 bases between them. CDR3 protein: CASNGRTTYEQYF. The CDR3 DNA sequence: TGTGCCAGCAACGGGCGGACAACCTACGAGCAGTACTTC.